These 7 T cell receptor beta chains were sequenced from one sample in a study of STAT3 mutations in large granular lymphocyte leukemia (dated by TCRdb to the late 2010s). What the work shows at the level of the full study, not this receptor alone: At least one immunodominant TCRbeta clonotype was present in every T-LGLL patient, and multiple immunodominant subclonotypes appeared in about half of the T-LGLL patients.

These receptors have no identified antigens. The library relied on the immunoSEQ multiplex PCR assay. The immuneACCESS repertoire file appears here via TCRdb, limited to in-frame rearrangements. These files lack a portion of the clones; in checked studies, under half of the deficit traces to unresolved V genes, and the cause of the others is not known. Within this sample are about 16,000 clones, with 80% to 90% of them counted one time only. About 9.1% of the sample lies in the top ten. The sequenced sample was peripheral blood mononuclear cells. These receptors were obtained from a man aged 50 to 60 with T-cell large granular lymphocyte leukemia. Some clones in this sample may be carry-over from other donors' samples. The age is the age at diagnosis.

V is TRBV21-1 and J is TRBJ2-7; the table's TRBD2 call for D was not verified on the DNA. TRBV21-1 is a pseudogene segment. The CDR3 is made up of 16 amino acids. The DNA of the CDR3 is TGTGCCAGCAGCAAATTGGGCTGCCTAGCGGGGACCGAGCAGTACTTC. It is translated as CASSKLGCLAGTEQYF.

CDR3 residues: CASSYSSRGPPQHF. As DNA, the CDR3 is TGTGCCAGCAGTTACTCGTCCAGGGGGCCGCCCCAGCATTTT. This chain connects TRBV6-5 to TRBJ1-5; TRBD1 aligns across 8 bases. The CDR3 consists of 14 residues. After removal of 0 bases from V and 9 bases from J, the junction contained 4 bases not matched to a gene. Germline CDR1 reads MNHEY; CDR2 reads SVGAGI.

In nucleotides, the CDR3 is TGTGCCTGGAGTGTTGGGGAGGGGCATTACGAGCAGTACTTC. Amino acid sequence: CAWSVGEGHYEQYF. This chain connects TRBV30 to TRBJ2-7, with TRBD2 identical over 7 bases. V lost 0 bases and J lost 4; bases outside the gene matches: 6. The CDR3 covers 14 residues. Looked up from germline, CDR1 is GTSNPN and CDR2 is SVGIG (reference sequence).

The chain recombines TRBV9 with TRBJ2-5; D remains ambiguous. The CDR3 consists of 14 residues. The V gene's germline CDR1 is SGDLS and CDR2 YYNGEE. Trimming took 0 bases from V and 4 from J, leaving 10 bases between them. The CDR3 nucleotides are TGTGCCAGCAGCGTAGTGGGTCTCGGAGAGACCCAGTACTTC. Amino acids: CASSVVGLGETQYF.

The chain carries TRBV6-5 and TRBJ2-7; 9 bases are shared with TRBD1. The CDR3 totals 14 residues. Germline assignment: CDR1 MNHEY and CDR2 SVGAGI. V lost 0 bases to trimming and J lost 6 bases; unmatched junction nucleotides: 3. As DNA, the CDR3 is TGTGCCAGCAGTTACTCGGGACAGGGTACCGAGCAGTACTTC. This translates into CASSYSGQGTEQYF.

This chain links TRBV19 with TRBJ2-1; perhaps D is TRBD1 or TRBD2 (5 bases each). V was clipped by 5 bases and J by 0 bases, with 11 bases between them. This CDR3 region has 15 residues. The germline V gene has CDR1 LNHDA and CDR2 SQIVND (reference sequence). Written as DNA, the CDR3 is TGTGCCAGTAGTCCGTCAGGGAGCTCCTACAATGAGCAGTTCTTC. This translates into CASSPSGSSYNEQFF.

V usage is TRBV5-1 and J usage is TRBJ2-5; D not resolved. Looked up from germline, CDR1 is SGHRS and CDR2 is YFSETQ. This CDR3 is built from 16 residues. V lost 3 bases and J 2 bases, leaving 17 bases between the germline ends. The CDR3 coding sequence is TGCGCCAGCAGCTATGTACTTGGGCGGTGGCAAGAGACCCAGTACTTC. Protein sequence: CASSYVLGRWQETQYF. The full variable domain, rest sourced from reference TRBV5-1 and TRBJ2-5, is KAGVTQTPRYLIKTRGQQVTLSCSPISGHRSVSWYQQTPGQGLQFLFEYFSETQRNKGNFPGRFSGRQFSNSRSEMNVSTLELGDSALYLCASSYVLGRWQETQYFGPGTRLLVL.